Listed below are T cell receptor beta chains from one sample, sequenced in a study of cytomegalovirus exposure and HLA in healthy donors. Profiling relied on immunoSEQ multiplex PCR, and the TCRdb table lists in-frame clones only, not all of them. Here the sample spans about 120,000 clones, 74% being singletons. The sample consisted of PBMCs. Receptors originate from a human donor in good health. Both conserved end residues are part of each CDR3. The order of the fields is clone size, J gene, V gene, D gene, CDR3 DNA, CDR3 protein. The D gene is left open where the match is weak. Only some rows state a clone size, as once, few, many or a class for expanded clones.

>NA|TRBJ1-1|TRBV18|NA
TGTGCCAGCTCACCCCAGGGGCTGGCTGAAGCTTTCTTT
CASSPQGLAEAFF
>few|TRBJ1-1|TRBV6-5|TRBD1
TGTGCCAGCAGTATCGACAGGGGGTACACTGAAGCTTTCTTT
CASSIDRGYTEAFF
>NA|TRBJ2-1|TRBV19|NA
TGTGCCAGTAGTAAGGGGGGACAGACATTATACAATGAGCAGTTCTTC
CASSKGGQTLYNEQFF
>few|TRBJ2-2|TRBV9|TRBD2
TGTGCCAGCAGCGTAGAAGTAGCGGGGGGTGACCGGGAGCTGTTTTTT
CASSVEVAGGDRELFF
>NA|TRBJ2-5|TRBV6-5|TRBD1
TGTGCCAGCGGGGACAGACAAGAGACCCAGTACTTC
CASGDRQETQYF
>NA|TRBJ1-5|TRBV19|TRBD1
TGTGCCAGTAGTTATATTCCCCTCGGGACAGGACATCAGCCCCAGCATTTT
CASSYIPLGTGHQPQHF
>NA|TRBJ2-1|TRBV5-1|NA
TGCGCCAGCAGGCCCGGGCTAGCGCCCGTCAATGAGCAGTTCTTC
CASRPGLAPVNEQFF
>NA|TRBJ1-2|TRBV6-5|TRBD1
TGTGCCAGCAGTCGAGGGGGCGCCGGAGGCTACACCTTC
CASSRGGAGGYTF
>few|TRBJ1-1|TRBV15|TRBD1
TGTGCCACCAGCTCCGACAGGGGGGATGAAGCTTTCTTT
CATSSDRGDEAFF
>once|TRBJ2-3|TRBV28|TRBD2
TGTGCCAGCAGTGGAGCGGGGGGAGGGACAGATACGCAGTATTTT
CASSGAGGGTDTQYF
>few|TRBJ2-7|TRBV7-2|NA
TGTGCCAGCAAGCTTCGCGGGACGACAAACGAGCAGTACTTC
CASKLRGTTNEQYF
>NA|TRBJ1-2|TRBV18|NA
TGTGCCAGCTCACCCGGGGAAAACTATGGCTACACCTTC
CASSPGENYGYTF
>few|TRBJ1-1|TRBV5-1|NA
TGCGCCAGCAGCCCCACACAGGTATACACTGAAGCTTTCTTT
CASSPTQVYTEAFF
>few|TRBJ2-1|TRBV19|TRBD2
TGTGCCAGTAGTATAGTAGCGGGAGGGTCCTACAATGAGCAGTTCTTC
CASSIVAGGSYNEQFF
>NA|TRBJ1-3|TRBV5-4|TRBD1
TGTGCCAGCAGCGTGACAGGGGTAGGAAACACCATATATTTT
CASSVTGVGNTIYF
>NA|TRBJ2-6|TRBV5-4|NA
TGTGCCAGCAGCTTGACGGTCACTGGGGCCAACGTCCTGACTTTC
CASSLTVTGANVLTF
>NA|TRBJ1-2|TRBV9|NA
TGTGCCAGCAGCGTAGAGGCGGGAACTGGCTATGGCTACACCTTC
CASSVEAGTGYGYTF
>NA|TRBJ2-7|TRBV4-1|TRBD2
TGCGCCAGCAGCCAAGAGGTTCAGCGGGGCTACGAGCAGTACTTC
CASSQEVQRGYEQYF
>NA|TRBJ1-6|TRBV28|NA
TGTGCCAGTGAAGGAGTAGGGAGCTCCTATAATTCACCCCTCCACTTT
CASEGVGSSYNSPLHF
>NA|TRBJ2-7|TRBV29-1|NA
TGCAGCGTCCCCCTTGGGCCGGGATACGAGCAGTACTTC
CSVPLGPGYEQYF
>NA|TRBJ2-1|TRBV29-1|NA
TGCAGCGTGATATCCCAGGGGTCCTACAATGAGCAGTTCTTC
CSVISQGSYNEQFF
>few|TRBJ1-2|TRBV29-1|NA
TGCAGCGTTGAGGTCAGAGGGTATGGCTACACCTTC
CSVEVRGYGYTF
>NA|TRBJ1-2|TRBV5-1|TRBD1
TGCGCCAGCAGCTTAAGGGACAGTGGCTACACCTTC
CASSLRDSGYTF
>once|TRBJ1-6|TRBV7-3|TRBD1
TGTGCCAGCAGTTCTGCGGCAGGGGGCAATTCACCCCTCCACTTT
CASSSAAGGNSPLHF
>NA|TRBJ2-3|TRBV15|TRBD1
TGTGCCACCAGCACCAACAGGGGGCTAAGCACAGATACGCAGTATTTT
CATSTNRGLSTDTQYF
>NA|TRBJ2-2|TRBV6-1|NA
TGTGCCAGCAGTGAACAGGGGCACGGGGAGCTGTTTTTT
CASSEQGHGELFF
>NA|TRBJ2-3|TRBV30|TRBD2
TGTGCCTGCATACCCCCCGAGCGGGACACGCAGTATTTT
CACIPPERDTQYF
>NA|TRBJ2-7|TRBV5-4|NA
TGTGCCAGCAGCGACGGACAGCGCACCGAGCAGTACTTC
CASSDGQRTEQYF
>NA|TRBJ2-5|TRBV2|TRBD2
TGTGCCAGCAGGACTAGCGGAAGGGGGGAGACCCAGTACTTC
CASRTSGRGETQYF
>NA|TRBJ1-2|TRBV6-5|NA
TGTGCCAGTTCGGGGAGCTATGGCTACACCTTC
CASSGSYGYTF
>NA|TRBJ1-5|TRBV5-1|NA
TGCGCCAGCAGCTTGGCGGGGGGGCAGCCCCAGCATTTT
CASSLAGGQPQHF
>NA|TRBJ2-1|TRBV4-2|TRBD2
TGTGCCAGCAGCCAAGGGTCTACTAGCGGGAGTAACAATGAGCAGTTCTTC
CASSQGSTSGSNNEQFF
>NA|TRBJ1-1|TRBV5-6|TRBD1
TGTGCCAGCAGCTCCACCCGGGACAGGGTTTTGTACACTGAAGCTTTCTTT
CASSSTRDRVLYTEAFF
>few|TRBJ2-7|TRBV6-5|NA
TGTGCCAGCAGTACCAGGGGTCCCGAGCAGTACTTC
CASSTRGPEQYF
>once|TRBJ2-1|TRBV28|TRBD1
TGTGCCAGCAGTGCCCCCGGCGGGACAGGGGTGAATGAGCAGTTCTTC
CASSAPGGTGVNEQFF
>few|TRBJ2-7|TRBV5-4|TRBD1
TGTGCCAGCAGCGTCCGGGACAGGGAGAGAAAGCAGTACTTC
CASSVRDRERKQYF
>NA|TRBJ2-3|TRBV29-1|TRBD2
TGCAGCGTTGCCACTAGCGGGAAATCAGATACGCAGTATTTT
CSVATSGKSDTQYF
>NA|TRBJ1-1|TRBV5-6|TRBD1
TGTGCCAGCAGCTCTCCCACAGGGGGCCAGGGGACTGAAGCTTTCTTT
CASSSPTGGQGTEAFF
>NA|TRBJ2-2|TRBV28|TRBD1
TGTGCCAGCAGCCCTGACAGGGGGCTCAGTACCGGGGAGCTGTTTTTT
CASSPDRGLSTGELFF
>NA|TRBJ2-5|TRBV7-6|NA
TGTGCCAGCAGCTTCGGCCAAGAGACCCAGTACTTC
CASSFGQETQYF
>NA|TRBJ1-2|TRBV7-2|TRBD1
TGTGCCAGCAGCTTAATAGGGGTGGGACAGTCTAACTATGGCTACACCTTC
CASSLIGVGQSNYGYTF
>few|TRBJ1-2|TRBV19|NA
TGTGCCAGTAGTATAGAGCTCCGGGGCTACACCTTC
CASSIELRGYTF
>NA|TRBJ2-3|TRBV19|TRBD2
TGTGCCAGTAGTCCCAGCGGGGGGGAGACAGATACGCAGTATTTT
CASSPSGGETDTQYF
>NA|TRBJ2-7|TRBV6-5|NA
TGTGCCAGCAGTTACTCGACAGTCGCGGAAACCTACGAGCAGTACTTC
CASSYSTVAETYEQYF
>NA|TRBJ1-1|TRBV10-2|NA
TGCGCCAGCAGCGTGACAGGTGGCACTGAAGCTTTCTTT
CASSVTGGTEAFF
>few|TRBJ1-1|TRBV5-4|TRBD1
TGTGCCAGCAGGTCGACAGGGGATGAGAGAGAAGCTTTCTTT
CASRSTGDEREAFF
>NA|TRBJ1-5|TRBV6-5|NA
TGTGCCAGCAGCCGTGGAGGCAATCAGCCCCAGCATTTT
CASSRGGNQPQHF
>NA|TRBJ2-7|TRBV27|TRBD2
TGTGCCAGCAGTTTAGGCCGGGGGGCCTACGAGCAGTACTTC
CASSLGRGAYEQYF
>NA|TRBJ2-7|TRBV19|TRBD1
TGTGCCAGTAGAGAAACCGGGACAGAAACCTACGAGCAGTACTTC
CASRETGTETYEQYF
>NA|TRBJ1-1|TRBV30|NA
TGTGCCTGGAGCGGACAGCCGAACACTGAAGCTTTCTTT
CAWSGQPNTEAFF
>NA|TRBJ2-1|TRBV5-1|TRBD2
TGCGCCAGCAGCTTGGGGACTAGCGTATACAATGAGCAGTTCTTC
CASSLGTSVYNEQFF
>NA|TRBJ1-3|TRBV29-1|NA
TGCAGCGTTGCCGAGACAGTTGGTGGAAACACCATATATTTT
CSVAETVGGNTIYF
>NA|TRBJ1-3|TRBV4-1|NA
TGCGCCAGCAGCCAAGATCTCAGCTCTGGAAACACCATATATTTT
CASSQDLSSGNTIYF
>NA|TRBJ2-3|TRBV4-1|TRBD2
TGCGCCAGCAGCCTACACTTGGGACTAGCGGGGGGCACAGATACGCAGTATTTT
CASSLHLGLAGGTDTQYF
>NA|TRBJ1-4|TRBV5-1|TRBD1
TGCGCCAGCAGCTTAGGACAGGCTAATGAAAAACTGTTTTTT
CASSLGQANEKLFF
>NA|TRBJ1-2|TRBV28|NA
TGTGCCAGCACCCAAATGGGAGGGGTGGGCTATGGCTACACCTTC
CASTQMGGVGYGYTF